This TCR beta chain was recorded in a study of blood T cell repertoires in COVID-19. About the research overall: COVID-19 samples collected from the United States, Italy and Spain covered acute and convalescent phases. From T cells, B-cell-depleted T cells, or PBMCs came the material, which was cDNA or gDNA.

Germline CDR1 is SGHNT and CDR2 is YYREEE (reference sequence). The CDR3 is made up of 15 amino acids. With 4 bases clipped from V and 7 bases from J, the junction kept 11 bases outside the gene matches. This clone was counted a single time. Libraries were prepared by immunoSEQ multiplex PCR; TCRdb keeps only in-frame clonotypes and omits some of them. The sample has approximately 170,000 clones; more than 90% are singletons. The specimen was peripheral blood. The receptor comes from a man in his 60s with active or convalescent COVID-19. The V gene is TRBV5-4, the J gene TRBJ1-3; TRBD1 matches at 7 bases. As DNA, the CDR3 is TGTGCCAGCAGCCAAACGGACAGGCCAAGCAACACCATATATTTT. Its protein is CASSQTDRPSNTIYF.